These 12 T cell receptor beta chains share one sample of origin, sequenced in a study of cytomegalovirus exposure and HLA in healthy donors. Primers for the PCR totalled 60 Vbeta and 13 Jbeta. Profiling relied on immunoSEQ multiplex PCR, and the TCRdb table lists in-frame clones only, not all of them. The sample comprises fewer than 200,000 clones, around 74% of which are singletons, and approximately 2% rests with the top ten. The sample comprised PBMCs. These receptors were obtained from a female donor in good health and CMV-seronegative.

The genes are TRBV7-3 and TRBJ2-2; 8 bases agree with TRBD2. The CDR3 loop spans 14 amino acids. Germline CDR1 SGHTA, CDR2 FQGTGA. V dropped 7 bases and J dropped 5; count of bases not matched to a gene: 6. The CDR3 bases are TGTGCCAGCACATCGGGCGGGAGGACCGGGGAGCTGTTTTTT. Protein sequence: CASTSGGRTGELFF. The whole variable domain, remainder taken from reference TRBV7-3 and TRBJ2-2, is GAGVSQTPSNKVTEKGKYVELRCDPISGHTALYWYRQSLGQGPEFLIYFQGTGAADDSGLPNDRFFAVRPEGSVSTLKIQRTERGDSAVYLCASTSGGRTGELFFGEGSRLTVL.

CDR3 in amino acids: CASSSRTSGGAAMFF. The CDR3 DNA reads TGCGCCAGCAGCTCCAGGACTAGCGGGGGGGCCGCTATGTTTTTT. This chain uses TRBV5-1 with TRBJ2-2, with 15 nucleotides matching TRBD2. Germline values: CDR1 SGHRS, CDR2 YFSETQ. V shed 3 bases, J shed 15 bases, and the junction held 9 bases outside the gene matches. The CDR3 loop spans 15 amino acids. The variable domain in full, with the rest retrieved from reference TRBV5-1 and TRBJ2-2, is KAGVTQTPRYLIKTRGQQVTLSCSPISGHRSVSWYQQTPGQGLQFLFEYFSETQRNKGNFPGRFSGRQFSNSRSEMNVSTLELGDSALYLCASSSRTSGGAAMFFGEGSRLTVL.

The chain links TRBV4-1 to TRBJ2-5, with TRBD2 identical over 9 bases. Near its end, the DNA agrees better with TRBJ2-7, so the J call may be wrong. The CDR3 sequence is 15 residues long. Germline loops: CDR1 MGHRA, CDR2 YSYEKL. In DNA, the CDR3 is TGCGCCAGCAGCCAATGGGTAGCGGGAGTCTCCGAGCAGTACTTC. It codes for CASSQWVAGVSEQYF.

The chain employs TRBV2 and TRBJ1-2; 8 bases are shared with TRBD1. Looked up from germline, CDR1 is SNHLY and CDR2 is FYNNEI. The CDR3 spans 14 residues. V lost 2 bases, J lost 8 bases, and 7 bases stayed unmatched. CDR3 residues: CASSEWQGAGGYTF. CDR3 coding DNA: TGTGCCAGCAGTGAATGGCAGGGGGCGGGGGGCTACACCTTC.

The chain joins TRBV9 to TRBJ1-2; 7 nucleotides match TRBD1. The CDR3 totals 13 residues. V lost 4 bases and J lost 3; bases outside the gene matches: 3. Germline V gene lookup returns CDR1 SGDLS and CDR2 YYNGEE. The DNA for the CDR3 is TGTGCCAGCAGCACTACAGGGGACTATGGCTACACCTTC. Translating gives CASSTTGDYGYTF.

CDR3 nucleotides: TGCGCCAGCGGGACAGGGATCGGGGAAAAACTGTTTTTT. Residues: CASGTGIGEKLFF. The chain carries TRBV5-1 and TRBJ1-4, with 9 bases identical to TRBD1. This CDR3 has 13 amino acids. Looked up from germline, CDR1 is SGHRS and CDR2 is YFSETQ. The ends lost 7 bases at V and 8 bases at J; junction bases unmatched: 6.

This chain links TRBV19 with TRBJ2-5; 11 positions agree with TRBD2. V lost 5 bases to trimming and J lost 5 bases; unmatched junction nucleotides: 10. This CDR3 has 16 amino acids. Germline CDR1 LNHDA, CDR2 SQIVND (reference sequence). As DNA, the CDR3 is TGTGCCAGTAGTGTGACTAGCGGGGAGATCGGGGAGACCCAGTACTTC. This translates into CASSVTSGEIGETQYF.

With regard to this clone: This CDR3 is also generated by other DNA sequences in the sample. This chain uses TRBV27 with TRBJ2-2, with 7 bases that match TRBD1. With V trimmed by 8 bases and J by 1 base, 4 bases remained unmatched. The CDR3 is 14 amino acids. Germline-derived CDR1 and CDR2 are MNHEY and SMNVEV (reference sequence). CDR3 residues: CASSRDRNTGELFF. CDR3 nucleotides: TGTGCCAGCTCCCGGGACAGGAACACCGGGGAGCTGTTTTTT.

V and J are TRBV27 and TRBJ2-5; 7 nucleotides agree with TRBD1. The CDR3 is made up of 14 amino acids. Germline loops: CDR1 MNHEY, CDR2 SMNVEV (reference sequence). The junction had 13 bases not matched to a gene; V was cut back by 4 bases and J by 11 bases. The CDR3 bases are TGTGCCAGCAGTTGGCAGGGACAGTTAACTAAGCAGTACTTC. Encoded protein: CASSWQGQLTKQYF.

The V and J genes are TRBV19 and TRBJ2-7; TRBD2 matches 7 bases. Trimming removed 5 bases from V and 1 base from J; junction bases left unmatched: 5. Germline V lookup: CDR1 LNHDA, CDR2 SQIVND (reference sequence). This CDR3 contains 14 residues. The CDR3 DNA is TGTGCCAGTAGTTGGGCTAGCGGTTCCTACGAGCAGTACTTC. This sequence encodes CASSWASGSYEQYF.

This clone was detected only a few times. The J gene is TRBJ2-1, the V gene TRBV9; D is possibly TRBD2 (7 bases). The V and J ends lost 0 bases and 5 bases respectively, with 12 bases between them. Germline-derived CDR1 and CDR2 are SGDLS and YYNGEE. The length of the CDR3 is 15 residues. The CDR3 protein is CASSVAGGQHNEQFF. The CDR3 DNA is TGTGCCAGCAGCGTAGCCGGGGGGCAACACAATGAGCAGTTCTTC. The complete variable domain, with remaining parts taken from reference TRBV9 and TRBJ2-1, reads DSGVTQTPKHLITATGQRVTLRCSPRSGDLSVYWYQQSLDQGLQFLIQYYNGEERAKGNILERFSAQQFPDLHSELNLSSLELGDSALYFCASSVAGGQHNEQFFGPGTRLTVL.

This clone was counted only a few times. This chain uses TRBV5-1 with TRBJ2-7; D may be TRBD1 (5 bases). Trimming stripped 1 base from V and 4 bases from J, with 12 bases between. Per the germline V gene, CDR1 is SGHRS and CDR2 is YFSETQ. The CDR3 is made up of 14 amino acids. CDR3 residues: CASSLIAGPYEQYF. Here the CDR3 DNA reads TGCGCCAGCAGCTTGATCGCAGGGCCGTACGAGCAGTACTTC.